This TCR beta chain was recovered during a study of blood T cell repertoires in COVID-19. For the study at large: The analysed material was cDNA or gDNA that came from T cells, B-cell-depleted T cells, or PBMCs.

Libraries were prepared by immunoSEQ multiplex PCR; TCRdb keeps only in-frame clonotypes and omits some of them. The sample includes about 190,000 clones, 70% to 90% seen only once; the top ten take 20% to 25%. Germline values: CDR1 SNHLY, CDR2 FYNNEI. The CDR3 sequence is 13 residues long. The V end was cut by 6 bases, the J end by 3 bases, with 11 bases between. This receptor was obtained from a man in his sixties with active or convalescent COVID-19. The sequencing input was peripheral blood. V and J are TRBV2 and TRBJ1-1, with a weak D call TRBD1 (6 bases). The CDR3 here is CASRINRDTEAFF. The CDR3 region has the DNA TGTGCCAGCAGGATTAACAGGGACACTGAAGCTTTCTTT.